This T cell receptor beta chain is from a study of T-cell memory formation after mild COVID-19. The V gene lost 5 bases and the J gene lost 7 bases, with 18 bases spanning the gap. This CDR3 is 15 amino acids long. In this sample, this clonotype turned up a few times. Each CDR3 protein is one row after TCRdb ran MiXCR on the 5' RACE reads. The sample includes 140,000 to 150,000 distinct CDR3 sequences, approximately 21% seen only once; the top ten take 2% to 2.5%. The rearrangement joins TRBV12-3 or TRBV12-4 to TRBJ2-1; TRBD1 is a possible D gene (6 bases). Sequencing used PBMCs or a T cell subset sorted from them (not recorded which). The TCR comes from an adult woman who had mild COVID-19 (a few samples of this study predate the infection). Cell type and time point are not known. The CDR3: CASSPIAGTRNEQFF. The CDR3 bases are TGTGCCAGCAGTCCAATAGCAGGGACACGGAATGAGCAGTTCTTC.